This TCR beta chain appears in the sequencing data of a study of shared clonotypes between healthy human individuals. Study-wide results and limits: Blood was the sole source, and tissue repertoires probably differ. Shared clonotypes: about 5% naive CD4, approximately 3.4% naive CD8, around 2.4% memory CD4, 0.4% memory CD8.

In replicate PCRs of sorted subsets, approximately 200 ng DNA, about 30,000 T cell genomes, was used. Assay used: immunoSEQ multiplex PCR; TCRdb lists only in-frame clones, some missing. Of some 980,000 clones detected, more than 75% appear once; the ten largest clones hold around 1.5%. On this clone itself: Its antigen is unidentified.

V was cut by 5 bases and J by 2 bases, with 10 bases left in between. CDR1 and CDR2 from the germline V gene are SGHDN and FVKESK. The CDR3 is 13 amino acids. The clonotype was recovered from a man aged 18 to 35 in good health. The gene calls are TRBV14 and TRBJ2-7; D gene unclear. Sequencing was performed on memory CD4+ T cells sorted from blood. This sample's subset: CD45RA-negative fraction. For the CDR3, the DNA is TGTGCCAGCAGCTCGTACAGTCCCTACGAGCAGTACTTC. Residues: CASSSYSPYEQYF. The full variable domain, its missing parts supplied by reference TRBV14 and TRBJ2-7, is EAGVTQFPSHSVIEKGQTVTLRCDPISGHDNLYWYRRVMGKEIKFLLHFVKESKQDESGMPNNRFLAERTGGTYSTLKVQPAELEDSGVYFCASSSYSPYEQYFGPGTRLTVT.